This T cell receptor beta chain was obtained from a study of blood T cell repertoires in COVID-19. Between the trimmed V and J ends, which lost 1 base and 4 bases, there was a span of 10 bases. The CDR3 contains 15 residues. CDR1 and CDR2 (germline): SNHLY, FYNNEI. Using immunoSEQ multiplex PCR, the repertoire was profiled, and TCRdb retains in-frame clones only, with some absent. The sample shows approximately 250,000 clones, 85% of them seen only once. Those enrolled, adults aged 18 to 89 years, came from about two dozen US areas. Allocation to cohorts depended on clinical history reported by the participants.

The chain joins TRBV2 to TRBJ2-2; a possible D gene is TRBD2 (5 bases). Sequences were obtained from PBMCs or T cells enriched from blood (not recorded which). This clonotype was sampled from a woman aged 45-60 years with acute COVID-19. This CDR3 reads CASSEVGVTTGELFF. For the CDR3, the DNA is TGTGCCAGCAGTGAAGTCGGGGTTACCACCGGGGAGCTGTTTTTT.